Listed below are T cell receptor beta chains from one sample, sequenced in a study of Ad26.COV2.S vaccination and SARS-CoV-2 variants. The method was immunoSEQ multiplex PCR; TCRdb's version includes in-frame clones alone and lacks a portion of them. This sample yields 250,000 to 300,000 clones, of which approximately 87% are seen a single time; around 3% belongs to the top ten. Source: peripheral blood, taken in a trial of Ad26.COV2.S vaccine versus placebo. These receptors originate from a person aged 18-65 years who received the Ad26.COV2.S COVID-19 vaccine or a placebo. Each CDR3 is given with its conserved first and last residue. Each record gives: CDR3 protein, J gene, clone size, V gene. A row's size may be missing; if present it is once, few, many or a size class.

cdr3_aa: CASSEIGQGRDGGYGYTF; j_call: TRBJ1-2; clone_size: -; v_call: TRBV10-2
cdr3_aa: CASSFEDTGTGELFF; j_call: TRBJ2-2; clone_size: -; v_call: TRBV6-5
cdr3_aa: CASSRLAGTDTQYF; j_call: TRBJ2-3; clone_size: -; v_call: TRBV19
cdr3_aa: CASRVLLAGGRSEQYF; j_call: TRBJ2-7; clone_size: -; v_call: TRBV27
cdr3_aa: CASRSSGASYNEQFF; j_call: TRBJ2-1; clone_size: -; v_call: TRBV7-2
cdr3_aa: CASSFLAGAYEQYF; j_call: TRBJ2-7; clone_size: -; v_call: TRBV28
cdr3_aa: CASTTTTSSYNEQFF; j_call: TRBJ2-1; clone_size: -; v_call: TRBV19
cdr3_aa: CASSLRTANTEAFF; j_call: TRBJ1-1; clone_size: -; v_call: TRBV27
cdr3_aa: CASRHSLTGDTEAFF; j_call: TRBJ1-1; clone_size: -; v_call: TRBV10-1
cdr3_aa: CASSGGAVNTEAFF; j_call: TRBJ1-1; clone_size: -; v_call: TRBV6-4
cdr3_aa: CSVIKNNEQFF; j_call: TRBJ2-1; clone_size: -; v_call: TRBV20-1
cdr3_aa: CASSLDSPKGVEKLFF; j_call: TRBJ1-4; clone_size: -; v_call: TRBV11-2
cdr3_aa: CASSLLFRGTGSFGTEAFF; j_call: TRBJ1-1; clone_size: -; v_call: TRBV7-8
cdr3_aa: CAWSVGPDTQYF; j_call: TRBJ2-3; clone_size: -; v_call: TRBV30
cdr3_aa: CASSLGGTGAFF; j_call: TRBJ1-1; clone_size: -; v_call: TRBV5-6
cdr3_aa: CASSAAGSSYEQYF; j_call: TRBJ2-7; clone_size: few; v_call: TRBV7-6
cdr3_aa: CASSIQNWGTEAFF; j_call: TRBJ1-1; clone_size: -; v_call: TRBV19
cdr3_aa: CASSAGGQQPQHF; j_call: TRBJ1-5; clone_size: -; v_call: TRBV7-2
cdr3_aa: CASSEWVAGSETQYF; j_call: TRBJ2-5; clone_size: -; v_call: TRBV10-1
cdr3_aa: CASRNRPFRGPDNEQFF; j_call: TRBJ2-1; clone_size: -; v_call: TRBV4-1
cdr3_aa: CASSQAYGYTF; j_call: TRBJ1-2; clone_size: -; v_call: TRBV12-3/TRBV12-4
cdr3_aa: CASSVGTGTEAFF; j_call: TRBJ1-1; clone_size: few; v_call: TRBV9
cdr3_aa: CASSDVYGSGTEAFF; j_call: TRBJ1-1; clone_size: -; v_call: TRBV2
cdr3_aa: CASSGGLAGGGVSYEQYF; j_call: TRBJ2-7; clone_size: -; v_call: TRBV10-2
cdr3_aa: CASSPDRIVNSYEQYF; j_call: TRBJ2-7; clone_size: -; v_call: TRBV6-2/TRBV6-3
cdr3_aa: CASSPRGSYGYTF; j_call: TRBJ1-2; clone_size: -; v_call: TRBV7-9
cdr3_aa: CASSPRGGGVHEQFF; j_call: TRBJ2-1; clone_size: -; v_call: TRBV7-6
cdr3_aa: CASSLGRGPYEQYF; j_call: TRBJ2-7; clone_size: -; v_call: TRBV7-9
cdr3_aa: CSVGTGNEKLFF; j_call: TRBJ1-4; clone_size: -; v_call: TRBV29-1
cdr3_aa: CASSLWGDWAFF; j_call: TRBJ1-1; clone_size: once; v_call: TRBV12-3/TRBV12-4
cdr3_aa: CASSWRDGGYGYTF; j_call: TRBJ1-2; clone_size: -; v_call: TRBV27
cdr3_aa: CASSSGSVNEQFF; j_call: TRBJ2-1; clone_size: -; v_call: TRBV27
cdr3_aa: CATSRDRFPGNTIYF; j_call: TRBJ1-3; clone_size: -; v_call: TRBV15
cdr3_aa: CASSQDVTGAETQYF; j_call: TRBJ2-5; clone_size: -; v_call: TRBV4-1
cdr3_aa: CASSIRGTRNEQFF; j_call: TRBJ2-1; clone_size: -; v_call: TRBV19
cdr3_aa: CASSPSRDREINSPLHF; j_call: TRBJ1-6; clone_size: -; v_call: TRBV7-2
cdr3_aa: CASSTGQGRRGQYF; j_call: TRBJ2-3; clone_size: -; v_call: TRBV19
cdr3_aa: CASSLRVSPTQYF; j_call: TRBJ2-3; clone_size: -; v_call: TRBV7-8
cdr3_aa: CASKKGAGNTIYF; j_call: TRBJ1-3; clone_size: -; v_call: TRBV12-3/TRBV12-4
cdr3_aa: CASSLDRAETQYF; j_call: TRBJ2-5; clone_size: -; v_call: TRBV5-1
cdr3_aa: CASSLARAEYGYTF; j_call: TRBJ1-2; clone_size: -; v_call: TRBV7-9
cdr3_aa: CASSPPGLPVYGYTF; j_call: TRBJ1-2; clone_size: -; v_call: TRBV5-1
cdr3_aa: CASSPAGGIHEQYF; j_call: TRBJ2-7; clone_size: -; v_call: TRBV5-6
cdr3_aa: CASRTGQGYEQYF; j_call: TRBJ2-7; clone_size: -; v_call: TRBV5-1
cdr3_aa: CASSQPFLGGANVLTF; j_call: TRBJ2-6; clone_size: -; v_call: TRBV4-1
cdr3_aa: CASSPSYEQYF; j_call: TRBJ2-7; clone_size: -; v_call: TRBV2
cdr3_aa: CASSLVGPGTGGANYGYTF; j_call: TRBJ1-2; clone_size: -; v_call: TRBV7-2
cdr3_aa: CASSVGGGWTDTQYF; j_call: TRBJ2-3; clone_size: -; v_call: TRBV9
cdr3_aa: CASRNPPDTQYF; j_call: TRBJ2-3; clone_size: -; v_call: TRBV4-1
cdr3_aa: CASSHGQGASPSSF; j_call: TRBJ1-2; clone_size: -; v_call: TRBV2
cdr3_aa: CSVAGQAGANVLTF; j_call: TRBJ2-6; clone_size: once; v_call: TRBV29-1
cdr3_aa: CASSLEQPQHF; j_call: TRBJ1-5; clone_size: -; v_call: TRBV28
cdr3_aa: CASTEYGGTYTF; j_call: TRBJ1-2; clone_size: -; v_call: TRBV7-2
cdr3_aa: CASSPLGVWDYGYTF; j_call: TRBJ1-2; clone_size: -; v_call: TRBV7-2
cdr3_aa: CATSRDSGTGGEQYF; j_call: TRBJ2-7; clone_size: -; v_call: TRBV15
cdr3_aa: CASGLEIPDTQYF; j_call: TRBJ2-3; clone_size: -; v_call: TRBV28